These 20 T cell receptor beta chains came from one sample sequenced in a study of T cell responses to AZD1222 COVID-19 vaccine. Clones were read by immunoSEQ multiplex PCR, and TCRdb kept only the in-frame ones, dropping some. The sample shows more than 95,000 clones, 93% of them seen only once. The material sequenced was peripheral blood, taken on day 0 of AZD1222 vaccination. The receptors originated from an adult in good health.

This chain's CDR3 is CASTLGLARNEQFF. CDR3 DNA sequence: TGTGCCAGCACCCTTGGACTAGCGCGTAATGAGCAGTTCTTC. The chain couples TRBV9 to TRBJ2-1; 9 positions match TRBD2. Per germline, CDR1 SGDLS and CDR2 YYNGEE. After removal of 6 bases from V and 7 bases from J, the junction contained 8 bases not matched to a gene. This CDR3 has 14 residues. Full variable domain (outside the CDR3, taken from reference TRBV9 and TRBJ2-1): DSGVTQTPKHLITATGQRVTLRCSPRSGDLSVYWYQQSLDQGLQFLIQYYNGEERAKGNILERFSAQQFPDLHSELNLSSLELGDSALYFCASTLGLARNEQFFGPGTRLTVL.

V gene TRBV27 combines with J gene TRBJ2-5; 7 bases align to TRBD2. With V trimmed by 2 bases and J by 1 base, 4 bases remained unmatched. Germline assignment: CDR1 MNHEY and CDR2 SMNVEV (reference sequence). CDR3 length equals 15 residues. CDR3 DNA: TGTGCCAGCAGTTTACTGTCGGGGGGCCAAGAGACCCAGTACTTC. It is translated as CASSLLSGGQETQYF.

The chain links TRBV18 to TRBJ2-2; 8 nucleotides align to TRBD1. The CDR3 runs 17 residues. Trimming removed 5 bases from V and 2 bases from J; junction bases left unmatched: 10. CDR1 is KGHSH and CDR2 is LQKENI in the germline V gene. The CDR3 DNA is TGTGCCAGCTCAGCCCCAACAGGGGGTCAAAACACCGGGGAGCTGTTTTTT. Encoded protein: CASSAPTGGQNTGELFF.

This clone is a singleton in its sample. The chain links TRBV27 to TRBJ1-2, with D maybe TRBD1 (6 bases). This CDR3 comprises 13 residues. CDR1 is MNHEY, CDR2 SMNVEV, per germline (reference sequence). V lost 7 bases and J 1 base, leaving 10 bases between the germline ends. CDR3 DNA: TGTGCCAGCAAAGAACAGGGTAACTATGGCTACACCTTC. As protein: CASKEQGNYGYTF.

The chain employs TRBV6-6 and TRBJ2-7, with TRBD1 matching over 9 bases. Unmatched junction bases numbered 7, after V lost 7 bases and J lost 3 bases. The germline V gene encodes CDR1 MNHNY and CDR2 SVGAGI (reference sequence). CDR3 length: 14 residues. The CDR3: CASTGTGPHYEQYF. CDR3 coding DNA: TGTGCCAGCACCGGGACAGGGCCCCACTACGAGCAGTACTTC.

The V call is TRBV5-1, the J call TRBJ2-7; 7 bases fit TRBD1. The CDR3 runs 15 residues. Germline CDR1 and CDR2: SGHRS and YFSETQ. Trimming removed 5 bases from V and 5 bases from J; junction bases left unmatched: 13. CDR3 DNA: TGCGCCAGCAGACCAAGACAGGGTAACATCCACGAGCAGTACTTC. Its translation is CASRPRQGNIHEQYF.

The rearrangement uses TRBV19 and TRBJ2-1; no definite D call. Germline-derived CDR1 and CDR2 are LNHDA and SQIVND (reference sequence). This CDR3 has 13 amino acids. V lost 5 bases to trimming and J lost 12 bases, with 17 bases between them. The CDR3 DNA reads as TGTGCCAGTAGTTTGGGGAACTCTCGTGGGCAGTTCTTC. Residues: CASSLGNSRGQFF.

As concerns this clone: This sample also contains other DNA sequences that code for the same CDR3. The chain couples TRBV6-2 or TRBV6-3 to TRBJ1-1; the D gene is possibly TRBD1 (5 bases). CDR3 length equals 11 residues. V was clipped by 5 bases and J by 5 bases, with 6 bases between them. The germline V gene encodes CDR1 MNHEY and CDR2 SVGEGT. In DNA form, the CDR3 reads TGTGCCAGCAGTCAGGGTACTGAAGCTTTCTTT. Translation gives CASSQGTEAFF.

The rearrangement joins TRBV27 to TRBJ1-1; 7 bases align to TRBD1. Germline V lookup: CDR1 MNHEY, CDR2 SMNVEV (reference sequence). The V segment lost 6 bases and the J segment 1 base; nucleotides outside the gene matches: 5. The CDR3 is 14 residues long. The CDR3 protein is CASSLRQGNTEAFF. The CDR3 bases are TGTGCCAGCAGCCTACGACAGGGGAACACTGAAGCTTTCTTT.

CDR3 DNA: TGTGCCAGCAGCCCATCGTACCAAGAGACCCAGTACTTC. Its protein is CASSPSYQETQYF. The gene calls are TRBV12-3 or TRBV12-4 and TRBJ2-5; D is uncertain. This CDR3 region has 13 residues. V was shortened by 6 bases and J by 0 bases, with 8 bases between the two germline ends.

This chain joins TRBV7-8 and TRBJ1-2; no firm D call. With 0 bases removed from V and 2 bases from J, the gap between germline ends came to 4 bases. The germline V gene has CDR1 SGHVS and CDR2 FQNEAQ. CDR3 size: 13 residues. The CDR3 bases are TGTGCCAGCAGCTTAGCACAGAACTATGGCTACACCTTC. Translated, it gives CASSLAQNYGYTF.

This chain uses TRBV5-1 with TRBJ1-1; a weak D match, TRBD1 (5 bases). Per the germline V gene, CDR1 is SGHRS and CDR2 is YFSETQ. The germline V and J ends were trimmed by 2 bases and 5 bases, with 16 bases remaining between them. The CDR3 spans 15 residues. The CDR3 nucleotides are TGCGCCAGCAGCTTTGGGGACCCTTCTAATACTGAAGCTTTCTTT. This sequence encodes CASSFGDPSNTEAFF.

The chain uses TRBV4-3 and TRBJ2-7, with 7 bases identical to TRBD1. CDR1 is LGHNA and CDR2 is YSLEER in the germline V gene. The junction had 5 bases not matched to a gene; V was cut back by 4 bases and J by 2 bases. The CDR3 length is 14 residues. The CDR3 coding sequence is TGCGCCAGCAGCCCAGAGGACAGGACCTACGAGCAGTACTTC. The encoded protein is CASSPEDRTYEQYF.

This clone was seen once. V and J are TRBV7-3 and TRBJ2-1; D unclear. Deletions cut 5 bases from V and 4 bases from J, with 15 bases between. From germline, CDR1 is SGHTA and CDR2 FQGTGA. This CDR3 is built from 15 residues. In DNA, the CDR3 is TGTGCCAGCAGCCTCGCGACCGGCGGATACAATGAGCAGTTCTTC. This gives the protein CASSLATGGYNEQFF.

The rearrangement links TRBV6-5 to TRBJ2-3; maybe TRBD2 (5 bases). In germline, CDR1 is MNHEY, CDR2 SVGAGI. Trimming cost V 7 bases and J 5 bases, with 16 bases left between them. This CDR3 is built from 14 residues. CDR3: CASNPGKVEDTQYF. Written as DNA, the CDR3 is TGTGCCAGCAATCCCGGGAAAGTTGAAGATACGCAGTATTTT.

This sequence joins TRBV5-3 and TRBJ1-4; 7 positions agree with TRBD1. TRBV5-3 qualifies as an ORF whose function is uncertain. The CDR3 has 16 residues. The junction had 6 bases not matched to a gene; V was cut back by 4 bases and J by 0 bases. Written as DNA, the CDR3 is TGTGCCAGAAGCGGTCCAGGGGGAGCAACTAATGAAAAACTGTTTTTT. Translated, it gives CARSGPGGATNEKLFF.

As regards this clone: Given a much more abundant clone one base away, this may be a read error. V gene TRBV19 combines with J gene TRBJ2-2; 7 bases are shared with TRBD1. The V segment lost 5 bases and the J segment 3 bases; nucleotides outside the gene matches: 0. CDR3 length: 13 residues. Germline V CDR1 and CDR2: LNHDA, SQIVND (reference sequence). The CDR3 DNA follows: TGTGCCAGTAGTGACAGGGACACCGGGGAGCTGTTTTTT. Its translation: CASSDRDTGELFF.

V is TRBV6-1 and J is TRBJ1-5; 7 bases align to TRBD1. The germline V gene encodes CDR1 MNHNS and CDR2 SASEGT. The CDR3 is made up of 14 amino acids. Germline trimming cut 1 base from V and 6 bases from J; bases unmatched to any gene: 3. CDR3 sequence (DNA): TGTGCCAGCAGTGAAGTTTACAGGGGTCAGCCCCAGCATTTT. Residues: CASSEVYRGQPQHF.

The chain links TRBV30 to TRBJ2-2, with 9 bases lining up with TRBD1. From germline, CDR1 is GTSNPN and CDR2 SVGIG (reference sequence). The V gene end was trimmed by 0 bases and the J gene end by 4 bases; junction bases not matched to a gene: 6. This CDR3 is 16 amino acids long. The CDR3 here is CAWSVPETGGTGELFF. The CDR3 DNA follows: TGTGCCTGGAGTGTACCCGAGACAGGGGGCACCGGGGAGCTGTTTTTT.

The chain is built from TRBV7-2 and TRBJ1-5, with D hard to call. The CDR3 spans 14 residues. The germline CDR1 and CDR2 sequences are SGHTA and FQGNSA. Trimming took 5 bases from V and 1 from J, leaving 9 bases between them. The chain's CDR3 is CASSVLASNQPQHF. The CDR3 coding sequence is TGTGCCAGCAGCGTCCTCGCCAGCAATCAGCCCCAGCATTTT.